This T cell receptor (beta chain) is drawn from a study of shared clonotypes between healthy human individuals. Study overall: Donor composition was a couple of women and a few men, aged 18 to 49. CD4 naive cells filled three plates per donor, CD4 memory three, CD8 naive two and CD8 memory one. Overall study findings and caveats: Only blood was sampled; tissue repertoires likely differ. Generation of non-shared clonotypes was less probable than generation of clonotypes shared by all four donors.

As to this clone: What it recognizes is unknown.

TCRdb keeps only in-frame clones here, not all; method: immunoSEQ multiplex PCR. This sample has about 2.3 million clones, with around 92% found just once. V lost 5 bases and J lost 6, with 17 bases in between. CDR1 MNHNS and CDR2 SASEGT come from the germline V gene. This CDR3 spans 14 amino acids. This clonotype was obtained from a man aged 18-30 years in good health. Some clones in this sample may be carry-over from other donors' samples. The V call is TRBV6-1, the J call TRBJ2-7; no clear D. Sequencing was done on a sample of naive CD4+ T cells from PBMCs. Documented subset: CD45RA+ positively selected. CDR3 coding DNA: TGTGCCAGCAGTTATAATCATGGGTCCGGCGAGCAGTACTTC. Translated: CASSYNHGSGEQYF.